The source of this TCR beta chain is a study of CD8+ T cells in alopecia areata. Overall study findings and caveats: Only a single nonresponder existed, so baseline CD8+ expansion links stay unclear. It was observed that many expanded lesional clones persisted in scalp and blood during tofacitinib. Significant decreases in scalp clonality and expanded CD8+ clones followed tofacitinib treatment.

Following extraction, RNA underwent reverse transcription to cDNA, which served as the sequencing template. The method was immunoSEQ multiplex PCR; TCRdb's version includes in-frame clones alone and lacks a portion of them. The sample contains 150,000 or so clones, less than 70% of which appear only once. Treatment here: oral pan-JAK inhibitor, 5-10 mg twice daily. Lesional scalp punch biopsies and peripheral blood were collected from alopecia areata patients. Germline CDR1 SQVTM, CDR2 ANQGSEA. Trimming removed 4 bases at V and 4 bases at J, with 16 bases between. This CDR3 contains 15 residues. This clone was seen only a few times. The antigen is unknown.

The sequences come from CD4+ T cells sorted from blood, collected at week 4, from a patient treated with tofacitinib. The origin of this receptor is a human donor with alopecia areata. The chain uses TRBV29-1 and TRBJ2-2, with unresolved D. The CDR3, as DNA: TGCAGCGTTGGAAGGCGTGGGCTCGGCACCGGGGAGCTGTTTTTT. It encodes CSVGRRGLGTGELFF.